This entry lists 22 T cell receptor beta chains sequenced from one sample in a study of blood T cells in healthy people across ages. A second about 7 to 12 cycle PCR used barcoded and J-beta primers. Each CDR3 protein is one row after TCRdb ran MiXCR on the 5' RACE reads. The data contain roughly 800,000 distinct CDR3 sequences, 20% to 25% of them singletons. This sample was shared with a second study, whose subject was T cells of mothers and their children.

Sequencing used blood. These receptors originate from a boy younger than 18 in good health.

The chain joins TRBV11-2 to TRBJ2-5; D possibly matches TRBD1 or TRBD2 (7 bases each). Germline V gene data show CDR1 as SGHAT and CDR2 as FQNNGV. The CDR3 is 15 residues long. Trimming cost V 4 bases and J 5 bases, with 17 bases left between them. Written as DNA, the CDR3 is TGTGCCAGCAGCTCCCAGGGGGGGATTGAGGAGACCCAGTACTTC. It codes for CASSSQGGIEETQYF.

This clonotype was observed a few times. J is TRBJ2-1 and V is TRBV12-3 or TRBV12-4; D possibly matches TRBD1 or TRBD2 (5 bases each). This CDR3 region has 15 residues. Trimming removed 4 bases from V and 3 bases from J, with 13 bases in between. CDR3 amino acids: CASSSPGRFYNEQFF. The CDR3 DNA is TGTGCCAGCAGTTCTCCGGGACGGTTCTACAATGAGCAGTTCTTC.

DNA for the CDR3: TGTGCCAGCAGTTTGGTAGCATCCCGCACAGATACGCAGTATTTT. As protein: CASSLVASRTDTQYF. V usage is TRBV12-3 or TRBV12-4 and J usage is TRBJ2-3; D gene ambiguous. V lost 3 bases to trimming and J lost 1 base, with 11 bases between them. The CDR3 covers 15 residues.

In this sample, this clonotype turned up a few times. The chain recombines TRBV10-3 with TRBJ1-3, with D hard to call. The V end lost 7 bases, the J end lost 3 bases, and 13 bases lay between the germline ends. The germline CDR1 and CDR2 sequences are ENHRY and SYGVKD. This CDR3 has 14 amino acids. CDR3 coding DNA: TGTGCCATCACGGAGGTCTCAGGTGGAAACACCATATATTTT. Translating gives CAITEVSGGNTIYF.

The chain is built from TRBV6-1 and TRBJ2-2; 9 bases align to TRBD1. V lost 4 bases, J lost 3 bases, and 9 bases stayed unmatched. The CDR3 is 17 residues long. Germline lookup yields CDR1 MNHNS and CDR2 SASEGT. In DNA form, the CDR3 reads TGTGCCAGCAGTGGAGGTGGACAGGGGAGTTACACCGGGGAGCTGTTTTTT. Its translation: CASSGGGQGSYTGELFF.

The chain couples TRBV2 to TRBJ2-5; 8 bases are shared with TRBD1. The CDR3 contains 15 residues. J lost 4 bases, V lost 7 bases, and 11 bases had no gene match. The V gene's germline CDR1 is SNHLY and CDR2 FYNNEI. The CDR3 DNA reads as TGTGCCAGCAAAAGGCAGGGGGCGCGGGGAGAGACCCAGTACTTC. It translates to CASKRQGARGETQYF.

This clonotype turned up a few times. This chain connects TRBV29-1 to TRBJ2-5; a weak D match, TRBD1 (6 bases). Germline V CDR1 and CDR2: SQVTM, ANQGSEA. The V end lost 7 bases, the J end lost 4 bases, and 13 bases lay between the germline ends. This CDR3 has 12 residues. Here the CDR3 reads CSGFRGGETQYF. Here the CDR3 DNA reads TGCAGCGGTTTCAGAGGGGGAGAGACCCAGTACTTC. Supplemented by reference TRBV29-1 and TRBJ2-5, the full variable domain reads SAVISQKPSRDICQRGTSLTIQCQVDSQVTMMFWYRQQPGQSLTLIATANQGSEATYESGFVIDKFPISRPNLTFSTLTVSNMSPEDSSIYLCSGFRGGETQYFGPGTRLLVL.

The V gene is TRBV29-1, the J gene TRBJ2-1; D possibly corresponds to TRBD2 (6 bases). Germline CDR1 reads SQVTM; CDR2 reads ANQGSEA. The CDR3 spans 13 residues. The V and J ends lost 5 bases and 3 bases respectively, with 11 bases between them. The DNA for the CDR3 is TGCAGCGTTCTAAGTAGCGGCTACAATGAGCAGTTCTTC. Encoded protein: CSVLSSGYNEQFF.

CDR3: CASSRGSWNTEAFF. Written as DNA, the CDR3 is TGTGCCAGCAGTCGAGGGTCGTGGAACACTGAAGCTTTCTTT. This rearrangement joins TRBV6-5 to TRBJ1-1; D call uncertain. The CDR3 is 14 residues long. Looked up from germline, CDR1 is MNHEY and CDR2 is SVGAGI. Deletions cut 5 bases from V and 1 base from J, with 11 bases between.

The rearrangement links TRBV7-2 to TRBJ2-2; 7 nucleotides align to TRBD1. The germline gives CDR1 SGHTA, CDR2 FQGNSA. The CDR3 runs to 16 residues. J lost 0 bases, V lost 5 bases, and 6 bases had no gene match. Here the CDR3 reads CASSPGQTTNTGELFF. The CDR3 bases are TGTGCCAGCAGCCCGGGACAGACGACGAACACCGGGGAGCTGTTTTTT. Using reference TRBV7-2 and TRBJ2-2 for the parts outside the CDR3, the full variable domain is GAGVSQSPSNKVTEKGKDVELRCDPISGHTALYWYRQSLGQGLEFLIYFQGNSAPDKSGLPSDRFSAERTGGSVSTLTIQRTQQEDSAVYLCASSPGQTTNTGELFFGEGSRLTVL.

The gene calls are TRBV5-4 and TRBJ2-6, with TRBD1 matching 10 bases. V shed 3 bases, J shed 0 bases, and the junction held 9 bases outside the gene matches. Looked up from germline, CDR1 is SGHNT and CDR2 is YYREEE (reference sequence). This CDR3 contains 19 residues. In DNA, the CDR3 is TGTGCCAGCAGCTGGCCGGGACAGGGGACTATCTCTGGGGCCAACGTCCTGACTTTC. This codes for CASSWPGQGTISGANVLTF. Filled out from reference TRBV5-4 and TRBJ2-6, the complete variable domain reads ETGVTQSPTHLIKTRGQQVTLRCSSQSGHNTVSWYQQALGQGPQFIFQYYREEENGRGNFPPRFSGLQFPNYSSELNVNALELDDSALYLCASSWPGQGTISGANVLTFGAGSRLTVL.

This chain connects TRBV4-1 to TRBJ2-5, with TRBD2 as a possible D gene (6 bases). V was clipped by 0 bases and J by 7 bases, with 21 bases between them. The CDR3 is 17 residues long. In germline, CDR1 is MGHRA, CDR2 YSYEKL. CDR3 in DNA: TGCGCCAGCAGCCAAGATCTCGGACTAACCGATCAGGGGACCCAGTACTTC. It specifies CASSQDLGLTDQGTQYF.

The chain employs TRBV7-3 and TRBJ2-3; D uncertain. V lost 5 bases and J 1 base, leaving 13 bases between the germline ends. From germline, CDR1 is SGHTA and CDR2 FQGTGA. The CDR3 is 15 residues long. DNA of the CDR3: TGTGCCAGCAGCCCCGCTACCCCCGGCACAGATACGCAGTATTTT. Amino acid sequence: CASSPATPGTDTQYF.

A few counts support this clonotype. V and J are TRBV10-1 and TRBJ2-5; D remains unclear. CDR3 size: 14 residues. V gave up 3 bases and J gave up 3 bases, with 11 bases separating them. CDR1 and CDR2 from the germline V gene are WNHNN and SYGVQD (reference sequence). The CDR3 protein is CASSEGRNEETQYF. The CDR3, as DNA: TGCGCCAGCAGTGAAGGTCGGAACGAAGAGACCCAGTACTTC.

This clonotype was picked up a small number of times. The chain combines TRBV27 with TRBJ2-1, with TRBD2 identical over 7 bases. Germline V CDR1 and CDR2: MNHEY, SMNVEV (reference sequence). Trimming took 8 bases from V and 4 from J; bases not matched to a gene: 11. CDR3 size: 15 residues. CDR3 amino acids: CASAEGTTPYNEQFF. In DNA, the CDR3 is TGTGCCAGCGCCGAGGGGACTACACCATACAATGAGCAGTTCTTC.

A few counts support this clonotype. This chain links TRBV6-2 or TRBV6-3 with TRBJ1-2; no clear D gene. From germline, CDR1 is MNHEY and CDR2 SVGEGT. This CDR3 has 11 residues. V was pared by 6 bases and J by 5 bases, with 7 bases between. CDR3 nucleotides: TGTGCCAGCAGCGAAACGTATGGCTACACCTTC. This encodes CASSETYGYTF.

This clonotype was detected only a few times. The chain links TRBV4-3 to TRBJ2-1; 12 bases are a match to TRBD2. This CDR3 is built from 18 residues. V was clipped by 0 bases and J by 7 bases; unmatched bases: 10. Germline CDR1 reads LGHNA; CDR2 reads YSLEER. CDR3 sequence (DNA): TGCGCCAGCAGCCAAGAGATTCTTAGGACTAGCGGGGTTAATGAGCAGTTCTTC. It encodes CASSQEILRTSGVNEQFF.

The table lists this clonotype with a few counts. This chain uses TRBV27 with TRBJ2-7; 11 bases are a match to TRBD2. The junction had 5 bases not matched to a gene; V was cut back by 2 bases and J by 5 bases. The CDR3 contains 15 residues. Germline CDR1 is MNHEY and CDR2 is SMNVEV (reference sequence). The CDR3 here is CASSLTGLAGHEQYF. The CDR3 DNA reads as TGTGCCAGCAGTTTAACAGGACTAGCGGGCCACGAGCAGTACTTC.

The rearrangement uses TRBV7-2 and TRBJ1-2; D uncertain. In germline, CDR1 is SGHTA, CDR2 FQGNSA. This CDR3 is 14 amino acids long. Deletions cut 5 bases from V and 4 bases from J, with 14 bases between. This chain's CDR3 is CASSDPGPPYGYTF. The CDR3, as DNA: TGTGCCAGCAGCGACCCAGGACCTCCCTATGGCTACACCTTC.

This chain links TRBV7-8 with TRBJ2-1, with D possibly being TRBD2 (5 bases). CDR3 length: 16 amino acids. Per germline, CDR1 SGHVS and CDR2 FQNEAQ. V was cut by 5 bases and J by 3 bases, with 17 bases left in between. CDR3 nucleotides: TGTGCCAGCAGCCTGTCCAGTGCCGGGATCTACAATGAGCAGTTCTTC. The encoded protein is CASSLSSAGIYNEQFF.

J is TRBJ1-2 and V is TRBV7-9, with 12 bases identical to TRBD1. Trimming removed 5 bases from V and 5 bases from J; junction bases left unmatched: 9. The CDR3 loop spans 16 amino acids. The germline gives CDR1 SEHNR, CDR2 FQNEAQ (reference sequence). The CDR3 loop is CASSRPGTGGGYGYTF. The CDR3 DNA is TGTGCCAGCAGCCGTCCCGGGACAGGGGGCGGATATGGCTACACCTTC.

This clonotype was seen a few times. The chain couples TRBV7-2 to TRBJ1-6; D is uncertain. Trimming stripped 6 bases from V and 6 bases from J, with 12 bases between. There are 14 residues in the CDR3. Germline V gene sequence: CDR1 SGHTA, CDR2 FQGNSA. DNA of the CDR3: TGTGCCAGCAGTTTACGGATTCTTAATTCACCCCTCCACTTT. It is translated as CASSLRILNSPLHF.